This record looks at one T cell receptor beta chain sequence and its context. As for time point: peripheral blood 6 weeks after treatment start. Sequencing was performed with immunoSEQ multiplex PCR; in TCRdb, only in-frame clones are kept and a portion is missing. The sample lists 40,000 to 50,000 clones; around 80% were seen once. This sample is drawn from a study of PD-L1 blockade in urothelial cancer. Study information: Male sex and bladder-origin urothelial cancer characterized about 90% of the roughly 30 patients.

The CDR3 is 14 residues long. The germline V gene encodes CDR1 KGHSH and CDR2 LQKENI. Trimming removed 1 base at V and 6 bases at J, with 11 bases between. Here the sequenced sample was PBMCs, taken around atezolizumab (anti-PD-L1) treatment. This TCR derives from a man between 60 and 75 years old with urothelial cancer. This chain connects TRBV18 to TRBJ2-3, with D possibly matching TRBD2 (5 bases). CDR3 residues: CASSPLSGIDTQYF. The CDR3 nucleotides read TGTGCCAGCTCACCACTGTCCGGGATTGATACGCAGTATTTT.